This T cell receptor beta chain was captured by sequencing in a study of T cells in Graves' hyperthyroidism and ophthalmopathy. General observations from the study: Model-based prediction identified ophthalmopathy a median around 6.5 months prior to its onset.

RNA transcripts yielded amplified TCR beta CDR3 regions. An initial round of RT-PCR targeting the TCR CDR3 relied on the HTBI primer set. TCRdb re-called the multiplex PCR reads through MiXCR, storing one row per CDR3 protein. In the table there are 300,000 to 450,000 distinct CDR3 sequences, 20% to 25% of which are singletons. Germline V gene lookup returns CDR1 SGHTA and CDR2 FQGTGA. CDR3 length: 15 residues. Turning to this clonotype: The target antigen is unknown. The junction does not match germline at one end; this may be a read error.

The sample taken for sequencing was blood. The genes are TRBV7-3 and TRBJ2-1, with D perhaps TRBD1 or TRBD2 (5 bases each). This receptor was taken from a man aged 50-59 years with Graves' hyperthyroidism. CDR3 DNA: TGCGCCAGCAGCCAAGTAGGGACCACGGTCAATGAGCAGTTCTTC. The encoded protein is CASSQVGTTVNEQFF.